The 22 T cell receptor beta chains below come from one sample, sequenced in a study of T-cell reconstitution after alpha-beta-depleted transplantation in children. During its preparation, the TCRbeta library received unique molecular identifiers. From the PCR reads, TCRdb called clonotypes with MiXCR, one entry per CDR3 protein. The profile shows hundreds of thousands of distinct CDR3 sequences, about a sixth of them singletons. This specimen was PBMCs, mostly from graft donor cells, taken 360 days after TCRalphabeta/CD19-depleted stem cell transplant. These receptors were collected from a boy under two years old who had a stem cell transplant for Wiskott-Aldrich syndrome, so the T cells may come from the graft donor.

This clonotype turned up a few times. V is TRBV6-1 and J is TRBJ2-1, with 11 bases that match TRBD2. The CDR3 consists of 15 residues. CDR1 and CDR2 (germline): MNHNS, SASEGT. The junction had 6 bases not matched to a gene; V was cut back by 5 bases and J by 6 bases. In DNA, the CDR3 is TGTGCCAGCAGTCGTAGCGGGGGGGCTCTCAATGAGCAGTTCTTC. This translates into CASSRSGGALNEQFF.

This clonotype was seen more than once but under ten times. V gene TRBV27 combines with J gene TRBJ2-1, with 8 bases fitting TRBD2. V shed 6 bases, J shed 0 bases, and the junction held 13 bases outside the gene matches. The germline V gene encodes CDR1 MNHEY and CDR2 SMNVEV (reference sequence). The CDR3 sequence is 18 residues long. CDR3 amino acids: CASSSHTGGVSSYNEQFF. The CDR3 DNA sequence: TGTGCCAGCAGCTCGCATACGGGGGGGGTGAGCTCCTACAATGAGCAGTTCTTC.

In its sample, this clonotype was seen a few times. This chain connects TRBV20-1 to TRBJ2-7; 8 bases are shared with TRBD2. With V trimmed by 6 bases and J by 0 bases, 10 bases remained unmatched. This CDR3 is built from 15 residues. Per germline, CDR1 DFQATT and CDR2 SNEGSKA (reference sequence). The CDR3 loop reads CSAAGGLTSSYEQYF. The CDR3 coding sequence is TGCAGTGCCGCGGGGGGCCTGACGAGCTCCTACGAGCAGTACTTC.

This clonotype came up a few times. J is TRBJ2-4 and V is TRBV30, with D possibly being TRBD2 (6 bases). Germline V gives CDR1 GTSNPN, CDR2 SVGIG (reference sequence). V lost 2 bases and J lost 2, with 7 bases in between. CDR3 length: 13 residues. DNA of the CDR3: TGTGCCTGGAGTAGGGACTCCAAAAACATTCAGTACTTC. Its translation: CAWSRDSKNIQYF.

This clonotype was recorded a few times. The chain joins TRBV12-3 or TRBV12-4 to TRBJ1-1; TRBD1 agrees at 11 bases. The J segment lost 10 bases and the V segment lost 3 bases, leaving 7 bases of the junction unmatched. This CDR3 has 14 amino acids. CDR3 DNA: TGTGCCAGCAGTTTGGACAGGGGGCGAGTTAGAGCTTTCTTT. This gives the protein CASSLDRGRVRAFF.

Here the CDR3 reads CASSLTGSLGANVLTF. DNA of the CDR3: TGTGCCAGCAGCTTAACCGGATCGTTGGGGGCCAACGTCCTGACTTTC. The rearrangement links TRBV7-9 to TRBJ2-6; D is undetermined. The CDR3 spans 16 residues. V lost 2 bases to trimming and J lost 4 bases, with 12 bases between them. In germline, CDR1 is SEHNR, CDR2 FQNEAQ (reference sequence).

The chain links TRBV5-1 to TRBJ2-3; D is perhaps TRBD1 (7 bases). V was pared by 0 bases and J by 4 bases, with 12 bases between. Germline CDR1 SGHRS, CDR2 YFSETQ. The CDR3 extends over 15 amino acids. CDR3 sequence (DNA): TGCGCCAGCAGCTTGGCCCCCAGGGGGGCAGATACGCAGTATTTT. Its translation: CASSLAPRGADTQYF.

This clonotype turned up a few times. CDR3 bases: TGCGCCAGCAGCCCGGGGACTAGCGGGAGGGCCTTGGAGACCCAGTACTTC. This gives the protein CASSPGTSGRALETQYF. The gene calls are TRBV5-1 and TRBJ2-5; TRBD2 matches 16 bases. V gave up 4 bases and J gave up 5 bases; unmatched junction bases: 8. There are 17 residues in the CDR3. The germline V gene has CDR1 SGHRS and CDR2 YFSETQ.

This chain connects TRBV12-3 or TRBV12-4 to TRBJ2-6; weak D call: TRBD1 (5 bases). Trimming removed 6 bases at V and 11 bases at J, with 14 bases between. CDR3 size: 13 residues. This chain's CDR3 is CASSLTGPHVLTF. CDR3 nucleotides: TGTGCCAGCAGCCTCACAGGCCCCCACGTCCTGACTTTC.

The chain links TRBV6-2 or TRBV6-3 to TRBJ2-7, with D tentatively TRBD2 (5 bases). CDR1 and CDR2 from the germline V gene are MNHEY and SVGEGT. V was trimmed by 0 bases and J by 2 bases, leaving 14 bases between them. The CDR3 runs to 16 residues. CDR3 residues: CASSYSIRTFPYEQYF. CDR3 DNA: TGTGCCAGCAGTTACTCGATCAGGACTTTTCCCTACGAGCAGTACTTC.

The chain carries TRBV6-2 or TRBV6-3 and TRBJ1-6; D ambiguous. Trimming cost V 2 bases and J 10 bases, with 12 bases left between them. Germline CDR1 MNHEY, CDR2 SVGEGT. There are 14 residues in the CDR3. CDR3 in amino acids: CASSYGVLLSPLHF. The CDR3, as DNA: TGTGCCAGCAGTTACGGGGTCCTGCTGTCACCCCTCCACTTT.

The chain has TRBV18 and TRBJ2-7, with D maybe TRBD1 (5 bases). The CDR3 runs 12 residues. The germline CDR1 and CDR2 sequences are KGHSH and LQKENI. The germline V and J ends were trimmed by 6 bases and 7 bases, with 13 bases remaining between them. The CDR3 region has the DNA TGTGCCAGCTCCGCGAACAGGTTTGAGCAGTACTTC. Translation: CASSANRFEQYF.

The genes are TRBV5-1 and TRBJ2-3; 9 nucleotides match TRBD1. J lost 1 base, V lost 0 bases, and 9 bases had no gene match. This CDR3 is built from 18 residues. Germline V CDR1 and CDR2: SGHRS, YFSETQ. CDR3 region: CASSLAGTGIFRTDTQYF. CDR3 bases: TGCGCCAGCAGCTTGGCCGGGACAGGGATTTTCCGCACAGATACGCAGTATTTT. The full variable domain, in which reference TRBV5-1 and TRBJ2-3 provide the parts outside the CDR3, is KAGVTQTPRYLIKTRGQQVTLSCSPISGHRSVSWYQQTPGQGLQFLFEYFSETQRNKGNFPGRFSGRQFSNSRSEMNVSTLELGDSALYLCASSLAGTGIFRTDTQYFGPGTRLTVL.

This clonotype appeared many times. DNA for the CDR3: TGTGCCAGCACATTAATACAGGGGGGATTCTACGAGCAGTACTTC. Residues: CASTLIQGGFYEQYF. V gene TRBV7-9 combines with J gene TRBJ2-7; 8 bases match TRBD1. V lost 7 bases to trimming and J lost 3 bases; unmatched junction nucleotides: 11. The CDR3 contains 15 residues. The germline gives CDR1 SEHNR, CDR2 FQNEAQ (reference sequence). Complete variable domain (other parts from reference TRBV7-9 and TRBJ2-7): DTGVSQNPRHKITKRGQNVTFRCDPISEHNRLYWYRQTLGQGPEFLTYFQNEAQLEKSRLLSDRFSAERPKGSFSTLEIQRTEQGDSAMYLCASTLIQGGFYEQYFGPGTRLTVT.

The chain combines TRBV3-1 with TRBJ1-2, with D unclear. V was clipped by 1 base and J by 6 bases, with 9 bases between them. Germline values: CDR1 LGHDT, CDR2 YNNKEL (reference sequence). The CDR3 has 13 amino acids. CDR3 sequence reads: CASSQGERDGYTF. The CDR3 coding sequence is TGTGCCAGCAGCCAAGGAGAGCGGGATGGCTACACCTTC.

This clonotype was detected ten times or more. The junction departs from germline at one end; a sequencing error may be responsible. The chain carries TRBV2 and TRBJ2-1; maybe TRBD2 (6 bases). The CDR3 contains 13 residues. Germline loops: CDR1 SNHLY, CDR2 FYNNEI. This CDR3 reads CASTEIAANEQFF. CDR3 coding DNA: TGTGCCAGCACTGAAATAGCGGCGAATGAGCAGTTCTTC.

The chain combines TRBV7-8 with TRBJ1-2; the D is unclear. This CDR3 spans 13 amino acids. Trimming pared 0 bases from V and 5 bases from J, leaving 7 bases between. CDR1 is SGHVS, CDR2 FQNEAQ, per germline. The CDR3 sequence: CASSLAQIYGYTF. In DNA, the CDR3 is TGTGCCAGCAGCTTAGCACAGATATATGGCTACACCTTC.

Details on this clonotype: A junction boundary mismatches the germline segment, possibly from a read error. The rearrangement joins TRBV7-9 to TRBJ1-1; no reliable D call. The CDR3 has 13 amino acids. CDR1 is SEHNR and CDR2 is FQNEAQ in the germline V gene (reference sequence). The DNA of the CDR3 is TGTGCCAGCACCTTAGTCGACAATGGGAAAGCTTTCTTT. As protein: CASTLVDNGKAFF.

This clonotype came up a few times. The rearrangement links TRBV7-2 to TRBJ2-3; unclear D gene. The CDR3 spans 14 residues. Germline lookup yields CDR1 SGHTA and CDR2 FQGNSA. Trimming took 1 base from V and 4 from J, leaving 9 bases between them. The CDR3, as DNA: TGTGCCAGCAGCTTAGGATTTAAACCAGATACGCAGTATTTT. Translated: CASSLGFKPDTQYF.

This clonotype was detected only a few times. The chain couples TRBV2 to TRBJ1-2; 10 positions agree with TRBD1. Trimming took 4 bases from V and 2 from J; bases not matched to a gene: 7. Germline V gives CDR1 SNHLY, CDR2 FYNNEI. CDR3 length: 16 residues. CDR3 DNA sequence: TGTGCCAGCAGTGGGGACAGGGGTTCTCGGAACTATGGCTACACCTTC. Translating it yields CASSGDRGSRNYGYTF. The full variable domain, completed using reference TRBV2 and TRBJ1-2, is EPEVTQTPSHQVTQMGQEVILRCVPISNHLYFYWYRQILGQKVEFLVSFYNNEISEKSEIFDDQFSVERPDGSNFTLKIRSTKLEDSAMYFCASSGDRGSRNYGYTFGSGTRLTVV.

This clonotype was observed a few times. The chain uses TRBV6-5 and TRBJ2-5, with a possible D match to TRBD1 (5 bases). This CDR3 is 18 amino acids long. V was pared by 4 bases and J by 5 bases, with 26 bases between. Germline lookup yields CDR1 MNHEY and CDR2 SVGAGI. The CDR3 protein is CASSSHIPGDSPRETQYF. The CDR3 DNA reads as TGTGCCAGCAGTTCACATATCCCCGGCGACAGTCCACGGGAGACCCAGTACTTC.

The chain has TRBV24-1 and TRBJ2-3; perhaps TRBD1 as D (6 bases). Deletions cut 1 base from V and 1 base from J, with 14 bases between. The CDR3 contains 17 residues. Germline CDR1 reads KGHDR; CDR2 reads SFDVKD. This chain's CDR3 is CATSDFAMKGGTDTQYF. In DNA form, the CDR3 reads TGTGCCACCAGTGATTTCGCGATGAAGGGGGGCACAGATACGCAGTATTTT.